The rows below give T cell receptor beta chains drawn from one sample of a study of response to subunit inactivated influenza vaccine. From the RT-PCR reads, TCRdb called clonotypes with MiXCR, one entry per CDR3 protein. Here the sample spans about 620,000 distinct CDR3 sequences, approximately 10% being singletons. This same sample was also part of a study on T cells expressing NK-cell markers.

The sequenced sample was PBMCs from blood, obtained on the day of vaccination. The receptors were sampled from a man aged 45-65 years who received an inactivated influenza vaccine. CDR3s include the opening cysteine and the closing phenylalanine or tryptophan. The order of the fields is J gene, clone size, V gene, D gene, CDR3 protein, CDR3 DNA. D genes are given only for firm matches. Some rows mark clone size as missing; the rest say once, few, many or name a class of expanded clone.

TRBJ2-2	-	TRBV7-3	-	CASSLKTNTGELFF	TGTGCCAGCAGCTTAAAAACGAACACCGGGGAGCTGTTTTTT
TRBJ1-3	-	TRBV4-3	-	CASSQDWAATSGNTIYF	TGCGCCAGCAGCCAAGATTGGGCGGCCACCTCTGGAAACACCATATATTTT
TRBJ1-6	-	TRBV12-3/TRBV12-4	-	CASSITGNSPLHF	TGTGCCAGCAGTATCACAGGGAATTCACCCCTCCACTTT
TRBJ2-1	-	TRBV4-3	-	CASSQDGAGLGYNEQFF	TGCGCCAGCAGCCAAGATGGGGCAGGGCTGGGCTACAATGAGCAGTTCTTC
TRBJ2-2	-	TRBV15	-	CATSRDRQSNTGELFF	TGTGCCACCAGCAGAGATCGACAGTCGAACACCGGGGAGCTGTTTTTT
TRBJ2-5	many	TRBV28	TRBD2	CASSFLLAGRGETQYF	TGTGCCAGCAGTTTCTTGCTAGCGGGTAGGGGAGAGACCCAGTACTTC
TRBJ2-5	-	TRBV3-1	TRBD2	CASSLPGLKETQYF	TGTGCCAGCAGCCTCCCGGGACTAAAAGAGACCCAGTACTTC
TRBJ2-1	many	TRBV5-1	-	CASSHRDNLSHEQFF	TGCGCCAGCAGTCACCGGGACAATCTGAGCCATGAGCAGTTCTTC
TRBJ2-7	-	TRBV4-3	-	CASSQDTTAKSYEQYF	TGCGCCAGCAGCCAAGATACGACAGCGAAATCCTACGAGCAGTACTTC
TRBJ2-6	few	TRBV29-1	-	CSALARGLGANVLTF	TGCAGCGCTCTCGCCCGGGGGCTTGGGGCCAACGTCCTGACTTTC
TRBJ1-6	few	TRBV10-3	-	CAIRGPADNSPLHF	TGTGCCATCAGAGGGCCAGCGGACAATTCACCCCTCCACTTT
TRBJ2-4	-	TRBV20-1	-	CSALRGQLSDIQYF	TGCAGTGCTCTCCGGGGCCAGCTAAGTGACATTCAGTACTTC
TRBJ2-7	few	TRBV27	-	CASSSGPPAREQYF	TGTGCCAGCAGCTCCGGACCTCCGGCACGCGAGCAGTACTTC
TRBJ2-7	few	TRBV12-3/TRBV12-4	-	CASSLSINEQYF	TGTGCCAGCAGTTTAAGTATCAACGAGCAGTACTTC
TRBJ2-2	-	TRBV20-1	-	CSARRTGRDTGELFF	TGCAGTGCTAGGAGGACTGGGCGGGACACCGGGGAGCTGTTTTTT
TRBJ2-1	-	TRBV10-3	TRBD2	CAITGTSGEHYNEQFF	TGTGCCATCACCGGGACTAGCGGGGAGCATTACAATGAGCAGTTCTTC
TRBJ2-5	-	TRBV24-1	TRBD2	CATSSSGRRETQYF	TGTGCCACCAGCTCTAGCGGGAGGCGGGAGACCCAGTACTTC
TRBJ2-1	-	TRBV7-2	-	CASSRLPHSNEQFF	TGTGCCAGCAGCAGACTCCCCCACAGCAATGAGCAGTTCTTC
TRBJ2-2	many	TRBV6-1	-	CASSRELTGELFF	TGTGCCAGCAGCCGGGAGCTCACCGGGGAGCTGTTTTTT